These 8 T cell receptor beta chains originate from one sample sequenced in a study of blood T cells in healthy people across ages. Primed by a sample-barcoded 5' primer and a J-beta primer mix, a second PCR proceeded for about 7 to 12 cycles. Via MiXCR, TCRdb re-called the 5' RACE reads, giving one row per CDR3 protein. This repertoire shows about 680,000 distinct CDR3 sequences, 45% to 50% found once; its top ten account for roughly 34%. Material for sequencing was blood. The receptors shown here come from a woman between 55 and 75 years old in good health.

The chain links TRBV20-1 to TRBJ2-1; 9 bases align to TRBD2. Gene TRBJ2-7 matches the end of the DNA better, so the J call may be wrong. Germline lookup yields CDR1 DFQATT and CDR2 SNEGSKA (reference sequence). This CDR3 contains 14 residues. Here the CDR3 reads CSGKAAGGNNEQYF. The CDR3 DNA follows: TGCAGTGGTAAGGCGGCGGGGGGGAACAATGAGCAGTACTTC.

The gene calls are TRBV18 and TRBJ2-1; 7 nucleotides agree with TRBD2. Germline lookup yields CDR1 KGHSH and CDR2 LQKENI. V gave up 10 bases and J gave up 7 bases; unmatched junction bases: 4. The CDR3 has 11 amino acids. This CDR3 is CATGEGNEQFF. CDR3 DNA sequence: TGTGCCACCGGGGAGGGGAATGAGCAGTTCTTC.

The V call is TRBV2, the J call TRBJ2-1, with 10 bases fitting TRBD1. Germline CDR1 reads SNHLY; CDR2 reads FYNNEI. The CDR3 is 15 amino acids. The trim removed 5 bases at V and 4 bases at J, leaving 5 bases unmatched. The CDR3 DNA reads as TGTGCCAGCAGTCCAGGGGGACAGGGGTACAATGAGCAGTTCTTC. It encodes CASSPGGQGYNEQFF.

The genes are TRBV10-3 and TRBJ2-7; D is perhaps TRBD1 (7 bases). CDR3 length: 17 amino acids. Trimming took 0 bases from V and 3 from J, leaving 18 bases between them. Germline CDR1 is ENHRY and CDR2 is SYGVKD. The CDR3: CAISESGGRGVIYEQYF. The CDR3 nucleotides read TGTGCCATCAGTGAGTCAGGGGGCAGGGGGGTGATCTACGAGCAGTACTTC.

V gene TRBV27 combines with J gene TRBJ2-1; 7 positions agree with TRBD1. Germline trimming cut 5 bases from V and 2 bases from J; bases unmatched to any gene: 12. CDR1 and CDR2 from the germline V gene are MNHEY and SMNVEV (reference sequence). This CDR3 has 17 amino acids. The CDR3 protein is CASSTYRGRVPYNEQFF. The CDR3, as DNA: TGTGCCAGCAGTACGTACAGGGGTCGAGTGCCCTACAATGAGCAGTTCTTC.

This sequence joins TRBV20-1 and TRBJ1-1, with D perhaps TRBD1 (6 bases). The CDR3 has 12 amino acids. The germline V and J ends were trimmed by 6 bases and 1 base, with 9 bases remaining between them. Germline-derived CDR1 and CDR2 are DFQATT and SNEGSKA (reference sequence). The CDR3: CSATGTNTEAFF. In DNA form, the CDR3 reads TGCAGTGCCACAGGGACGAACACTGAAGCTTTCTTT.

This clonotype was observed once. This chain links TRBV15 with TRBJ2-1; a possible D gene is TRBD2 (6 bases). The germline V gene encodes CDR1 LNHNV and CDR2 YYDKDF (reference sequence). The CDR3 contains 15 residues. V dropped 3 bases and J dropped 8 bases, with 17 bases sitting between them. Here the CDR3 reads CATSSRRAGIDEQFF. The CDR3 DNA reads TGTGCCACCAGCAGTCGGAGGGCCGGTATCGATGAGCAGTTCTTC.

J is TRBJ2-3 and V is TRBV6-2 or TRBV6-3; the match to TRBD1 covers 8 bases. Germline assignment: CDR1 MNHEY and CDR2 SVGEGT. The CDR3 covers 20 residues. Unmatched junction bases numbered 14, after V lost 0 bases and J lost 0 bases. The CDR3 region has the DNA TGTGCCAGCAGTTACTCGAACCATGGAACAGGGGGATGGAGCACAGATACGCAGTATTTT. Its protein product is CASSYSNHGTGGWSTDTQYF.